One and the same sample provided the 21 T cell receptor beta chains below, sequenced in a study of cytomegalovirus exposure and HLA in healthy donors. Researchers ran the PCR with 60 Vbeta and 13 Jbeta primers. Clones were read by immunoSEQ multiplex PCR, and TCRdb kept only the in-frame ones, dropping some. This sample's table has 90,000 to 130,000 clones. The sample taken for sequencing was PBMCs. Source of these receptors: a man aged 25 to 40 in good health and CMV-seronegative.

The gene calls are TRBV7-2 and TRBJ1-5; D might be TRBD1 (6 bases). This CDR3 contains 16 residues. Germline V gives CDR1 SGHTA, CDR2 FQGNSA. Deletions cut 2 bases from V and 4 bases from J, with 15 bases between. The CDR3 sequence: CASSLLGDTRNQPQHF. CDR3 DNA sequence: TGTGCCAGCAGCTTATTGGGGGACACCAGGAATCAGCCCCAGCATTTT.

The CDR3 DNA follows: TGTGCCAGCAGTGACAGAACGAACACTGAAGCTTTCTTT. Translating it yields CASSDRTNTEAFF. The chain combines TRBV2 with TRBJ1-1, with unresolved D. The CDR3 contains 13 residues. Germline loops: CDR1 SNHLY, CDR2 FYNNEI. V dropped 3 bases and J dropped 1 base, with 6 bases sitting between them.

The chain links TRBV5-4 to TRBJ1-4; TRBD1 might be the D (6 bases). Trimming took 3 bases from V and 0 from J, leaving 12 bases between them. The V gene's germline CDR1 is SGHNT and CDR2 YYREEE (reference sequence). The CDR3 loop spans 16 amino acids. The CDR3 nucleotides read TGTGCCAGCAGCTCAGGGACACCCACAACTAATGAAAAACTGTTTTTT. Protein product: CASSSGTPTTNEKLFF.

As DNA, the CDR3 is TGCAGCGTCGCCATGCGGGTAAGATACGAGCAGTACTTC. It yields the protein CSVAMRVRYEQYF. This sequence joins TRBV29-1 and TRBJ2-7; D is perhaps TRBD2 (5 bases). Germline V gene data show CDR1 as SQVTM and CDR2 as ANQGSEA. The V end lost 6 bases, the J end lost 4 bases, and 16 bases lay between the germline ends. This CDR3 comprises 13 residues.

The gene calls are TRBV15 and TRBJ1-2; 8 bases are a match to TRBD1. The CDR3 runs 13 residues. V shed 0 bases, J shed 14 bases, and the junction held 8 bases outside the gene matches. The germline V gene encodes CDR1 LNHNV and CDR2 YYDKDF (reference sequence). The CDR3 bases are TGTGCCACCAGCAGAGATTGGCAGGGACAGGCGACCTTC. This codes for CATSRDWQGQATF.

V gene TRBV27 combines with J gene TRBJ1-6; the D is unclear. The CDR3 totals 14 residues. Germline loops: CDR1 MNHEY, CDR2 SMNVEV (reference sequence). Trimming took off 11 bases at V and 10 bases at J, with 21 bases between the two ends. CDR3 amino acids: CAPLGSLIISPLHF. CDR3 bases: TGTGCCCCTTTAGGGAGCCTAATAATATCACCCCTCCACTTT.

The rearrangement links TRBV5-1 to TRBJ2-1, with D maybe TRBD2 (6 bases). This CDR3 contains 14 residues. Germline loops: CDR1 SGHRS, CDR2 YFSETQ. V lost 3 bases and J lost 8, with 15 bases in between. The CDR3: CASSSTGLPYEQFF. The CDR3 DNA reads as TGCGCCAGCAGCTCTACGGGACTCCCCTATGAGCAGTTCTTC.

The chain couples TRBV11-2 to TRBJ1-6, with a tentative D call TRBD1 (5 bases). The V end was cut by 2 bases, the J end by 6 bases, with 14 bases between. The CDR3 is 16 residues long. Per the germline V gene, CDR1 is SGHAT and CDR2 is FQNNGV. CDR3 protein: CASSLKIGRVNSPLHF. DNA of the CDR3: TGTGCCAGCAGCTTAAAGATAGGCAGGGTTAATTCACCCCTCCACTTT.

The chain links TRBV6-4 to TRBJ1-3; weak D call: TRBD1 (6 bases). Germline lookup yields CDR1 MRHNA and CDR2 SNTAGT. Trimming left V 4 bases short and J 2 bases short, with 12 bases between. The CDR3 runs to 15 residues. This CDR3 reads CASSVNGQTGNTIYF. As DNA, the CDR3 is TGTGCCAGCAGTGTAAACGGACAGACTGGAAACACCATATATTTT.

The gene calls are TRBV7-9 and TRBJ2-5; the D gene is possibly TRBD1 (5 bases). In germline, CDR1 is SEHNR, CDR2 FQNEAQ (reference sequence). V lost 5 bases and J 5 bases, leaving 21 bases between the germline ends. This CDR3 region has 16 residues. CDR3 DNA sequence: TGTGCCAGCAGCAGATCTGAATCTGGGGCTCGGGAGACCCAGTACTTC. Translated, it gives CASSRSESGARETQYF.

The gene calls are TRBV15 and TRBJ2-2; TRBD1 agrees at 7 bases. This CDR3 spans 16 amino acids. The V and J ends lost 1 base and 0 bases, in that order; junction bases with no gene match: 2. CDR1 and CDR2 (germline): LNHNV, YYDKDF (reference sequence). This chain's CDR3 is CATSRGGQTNTGELFF. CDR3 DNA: TGTGCCACCAGCAGAGGGGGACAGACGAACACCGGGGAGCTGTTTTTT.

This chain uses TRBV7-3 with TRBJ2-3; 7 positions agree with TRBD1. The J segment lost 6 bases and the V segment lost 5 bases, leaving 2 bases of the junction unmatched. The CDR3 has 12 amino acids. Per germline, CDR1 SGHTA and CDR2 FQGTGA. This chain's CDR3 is CASSRGGDTQYF. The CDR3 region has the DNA TGTGCCAGCAGCCGAGGGGGCGATACGCAGTATTTT.

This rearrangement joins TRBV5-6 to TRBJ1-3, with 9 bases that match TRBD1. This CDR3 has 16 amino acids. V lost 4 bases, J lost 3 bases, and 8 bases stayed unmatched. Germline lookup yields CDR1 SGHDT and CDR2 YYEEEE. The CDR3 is CASSARDRDIGNTIYF. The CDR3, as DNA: TGTGCCAGCAGCGCAAGGGACAGGGATATTGGAAACACCATATATTTT.

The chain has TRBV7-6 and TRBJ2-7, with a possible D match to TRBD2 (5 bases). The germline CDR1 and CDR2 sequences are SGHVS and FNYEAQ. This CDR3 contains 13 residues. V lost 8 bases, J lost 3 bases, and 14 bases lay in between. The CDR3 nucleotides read TGTGCCAGCGGCCTTGGGAGTCGCTACGAGCAGTACTTC. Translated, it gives CASGLGSRYEQYF. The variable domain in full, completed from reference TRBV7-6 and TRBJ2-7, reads GAGVSQSPRYKVTKRGQDVALRCDPISGHVSLYWYRQALGQGPEFLTYFNYEAQQDKSGLPNDRFSAERPEGSISTLTIQRTEQRDSAMYRCASGLGSRYEQYFGPGTRLTVT.

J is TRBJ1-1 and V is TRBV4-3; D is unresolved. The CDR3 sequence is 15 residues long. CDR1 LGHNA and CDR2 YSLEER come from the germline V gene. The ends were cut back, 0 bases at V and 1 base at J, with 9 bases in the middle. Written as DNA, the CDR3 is TGCGCCAGCAGCCAAGATTTTCGGGGGAACACTGAAGCTTTCTTT. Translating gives CASSQDFRGNTEAFF.

CDR3 bases: TGTGCCAGCATCCGTAGCGGGGGAGGAAATGAGCAGTTCTTC. It encodes CASIRSGGGNEQFF. The rearrangement uses TRBV27 and TRBJ2-1, with 9 bases identical to TRBD2. V shed 7 bases and J 7 bases; nucleotides not matched to a gene: 8. The length of the CDR3 is 14 residues. Germline V gene data show CDR1 as MNHEY and CDR2 as SMNVEV (reference sequence).

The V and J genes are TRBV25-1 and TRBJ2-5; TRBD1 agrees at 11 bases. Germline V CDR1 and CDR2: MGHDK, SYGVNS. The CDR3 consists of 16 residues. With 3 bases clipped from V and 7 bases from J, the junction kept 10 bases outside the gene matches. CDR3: CASSDVGTGGTGTQYF. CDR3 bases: TGTGCCAGCAGTGATGTCGGGACAGGGGGAACGGGGACCCAGTACTTC.

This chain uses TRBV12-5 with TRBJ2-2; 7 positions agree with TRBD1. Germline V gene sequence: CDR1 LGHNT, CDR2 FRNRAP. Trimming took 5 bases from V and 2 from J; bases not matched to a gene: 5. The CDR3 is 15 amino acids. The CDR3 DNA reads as TGTGCTAGTGGTCCGGGACAGAGAAACACCGGGGAGCTGTTTTTT. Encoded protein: CASGPGQRNTGELFF. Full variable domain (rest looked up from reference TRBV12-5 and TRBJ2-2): DARVTQTPRHKVTEMGQEVTMRCQPILGHNTVFWYRQTMMQGLELLAYFRNRAPLDDSGMPKDRFSAEMPDATLATLKIQPSEPRDSAVYFCASGPGQRNTGELFFGEGSRLTVL.

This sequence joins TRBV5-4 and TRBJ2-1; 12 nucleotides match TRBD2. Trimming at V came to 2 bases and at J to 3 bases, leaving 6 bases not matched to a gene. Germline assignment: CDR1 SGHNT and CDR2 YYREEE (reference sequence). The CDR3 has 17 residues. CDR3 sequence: CASSFPSGGAYYNEQFF. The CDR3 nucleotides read TGTGCCAGCAGCTTTCCTAGCGGGGGGGCTTACTACAATGAGCAGTTCTTC.

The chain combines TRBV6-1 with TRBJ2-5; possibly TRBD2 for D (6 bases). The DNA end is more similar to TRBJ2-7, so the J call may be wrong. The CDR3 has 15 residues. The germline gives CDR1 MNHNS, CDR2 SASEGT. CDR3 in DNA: TGTGCCAGCAGTGAAGCTGGACGGGGGACCTACGAGCAGTACTTC. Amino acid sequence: CASSEAGRGTYEQYF.

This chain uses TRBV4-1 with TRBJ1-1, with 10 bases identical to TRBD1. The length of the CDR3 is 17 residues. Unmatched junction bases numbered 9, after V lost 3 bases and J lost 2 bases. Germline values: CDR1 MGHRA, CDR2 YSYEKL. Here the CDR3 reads CASSHVKGTGANTEAFF. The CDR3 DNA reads TGCGCCAGCAGCCACGTCAAGGGGACAGGGGCTAACACTGAAGCTTTCTTT.